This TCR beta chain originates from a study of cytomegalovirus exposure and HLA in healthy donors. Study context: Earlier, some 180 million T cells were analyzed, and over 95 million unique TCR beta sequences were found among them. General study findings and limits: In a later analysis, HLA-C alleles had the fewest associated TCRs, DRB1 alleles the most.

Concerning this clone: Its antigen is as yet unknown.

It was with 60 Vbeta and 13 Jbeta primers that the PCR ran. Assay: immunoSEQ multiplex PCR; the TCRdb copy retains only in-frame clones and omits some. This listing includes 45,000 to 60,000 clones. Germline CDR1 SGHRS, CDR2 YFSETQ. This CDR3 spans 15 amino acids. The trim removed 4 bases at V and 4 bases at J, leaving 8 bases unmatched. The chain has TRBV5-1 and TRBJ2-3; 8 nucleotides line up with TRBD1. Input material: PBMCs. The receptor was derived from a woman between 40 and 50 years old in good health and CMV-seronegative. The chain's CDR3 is CASSVGQAEPDTQYF. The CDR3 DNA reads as TGCGCCAGCAGCGTGGGACAGGCAGAACCAGATACGCAGTATTTT.